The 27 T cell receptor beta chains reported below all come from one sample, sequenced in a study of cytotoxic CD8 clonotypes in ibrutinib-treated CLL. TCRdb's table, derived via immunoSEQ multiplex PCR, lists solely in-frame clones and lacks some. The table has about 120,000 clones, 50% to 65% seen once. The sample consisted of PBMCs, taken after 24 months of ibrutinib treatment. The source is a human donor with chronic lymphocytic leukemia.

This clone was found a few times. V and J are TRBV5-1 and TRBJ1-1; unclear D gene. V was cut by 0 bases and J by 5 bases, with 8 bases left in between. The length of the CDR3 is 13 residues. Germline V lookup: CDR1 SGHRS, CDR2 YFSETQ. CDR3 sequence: CASSLEHGTEAFF. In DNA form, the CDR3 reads TGCGCCAGCAGCTTGGAGCACGGGACTGAAGCTTTCTTT.

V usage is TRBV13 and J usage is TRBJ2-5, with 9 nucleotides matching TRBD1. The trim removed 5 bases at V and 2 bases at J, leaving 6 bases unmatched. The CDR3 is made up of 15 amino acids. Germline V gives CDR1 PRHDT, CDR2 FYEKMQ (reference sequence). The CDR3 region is CASSTGDRDQETQYF. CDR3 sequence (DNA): TGTGCCAGCAGCACGGGGGACAGGGATCAAGAGACCCAGTACTTC.

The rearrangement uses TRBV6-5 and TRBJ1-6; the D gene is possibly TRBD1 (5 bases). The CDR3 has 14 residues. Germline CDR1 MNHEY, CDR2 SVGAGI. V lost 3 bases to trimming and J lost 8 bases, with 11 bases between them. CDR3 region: CASSYRRVYSPLHF. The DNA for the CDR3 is TGTGCCAGCAGTTATCGCAGGGTCTATTCACCCCTCCACTTT.

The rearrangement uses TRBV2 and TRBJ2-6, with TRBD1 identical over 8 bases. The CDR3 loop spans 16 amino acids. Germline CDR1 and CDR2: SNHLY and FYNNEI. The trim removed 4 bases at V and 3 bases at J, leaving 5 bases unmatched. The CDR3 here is CASSVTGGSGANVLTF. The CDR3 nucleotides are TGTGCCAGCAGTGTAACAGGGGGAAGTGGGGCCAACGTCCTGACTTTC.

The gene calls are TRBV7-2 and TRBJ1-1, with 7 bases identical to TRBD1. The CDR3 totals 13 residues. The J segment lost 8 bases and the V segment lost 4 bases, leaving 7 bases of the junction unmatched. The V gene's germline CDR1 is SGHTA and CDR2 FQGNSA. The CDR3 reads CASSSRTGLEAFF. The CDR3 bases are TGTGCCAGCAGCTCAAGGACAGGACTCGAAGCTTTCTTT.

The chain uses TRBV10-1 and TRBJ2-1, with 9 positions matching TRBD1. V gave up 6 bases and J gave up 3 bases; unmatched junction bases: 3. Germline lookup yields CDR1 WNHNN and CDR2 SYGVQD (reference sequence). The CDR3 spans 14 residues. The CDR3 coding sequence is TGCGCCAGCAGACCGGACAGGGGCTACAATGAGCAGTTCTTC. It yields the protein CASRPDRGYNEQFF.

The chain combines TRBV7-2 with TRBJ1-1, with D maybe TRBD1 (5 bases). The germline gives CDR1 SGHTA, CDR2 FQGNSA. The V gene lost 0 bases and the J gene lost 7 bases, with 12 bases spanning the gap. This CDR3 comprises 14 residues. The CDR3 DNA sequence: TGTGCCAGCAGCTTAGCGAGTTGGAGGGGTGAAGCTTTCTTT. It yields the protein CASSLASWRGEAFF.

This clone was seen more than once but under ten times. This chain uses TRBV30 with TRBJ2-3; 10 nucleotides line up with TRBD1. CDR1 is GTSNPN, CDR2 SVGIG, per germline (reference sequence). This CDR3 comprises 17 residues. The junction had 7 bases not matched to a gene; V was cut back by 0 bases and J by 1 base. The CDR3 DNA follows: TGTGCCTGGAGTGTCCCCGGGACAGGGGTCGGCACAGATACGCAGTATTTT. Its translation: CAWSVPGTGVGTDTQYF.

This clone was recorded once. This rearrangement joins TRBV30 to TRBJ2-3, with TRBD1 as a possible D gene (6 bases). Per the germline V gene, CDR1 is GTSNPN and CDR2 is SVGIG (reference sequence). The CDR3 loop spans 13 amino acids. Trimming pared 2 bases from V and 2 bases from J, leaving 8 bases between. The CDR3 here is CAWSRTVTDTQYF. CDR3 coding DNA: TGTGCCTGGAGTAGGACAGTCACAGATACGCAGTATTTT.

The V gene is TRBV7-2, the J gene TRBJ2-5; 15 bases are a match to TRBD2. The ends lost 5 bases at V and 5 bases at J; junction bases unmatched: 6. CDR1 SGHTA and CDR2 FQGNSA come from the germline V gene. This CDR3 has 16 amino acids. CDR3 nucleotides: TGTGCCAGCAGCATCACCGGGACTAGCGGGAGGGAGACCCAGTACTTC. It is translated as CASSITGTSGRETQYF.

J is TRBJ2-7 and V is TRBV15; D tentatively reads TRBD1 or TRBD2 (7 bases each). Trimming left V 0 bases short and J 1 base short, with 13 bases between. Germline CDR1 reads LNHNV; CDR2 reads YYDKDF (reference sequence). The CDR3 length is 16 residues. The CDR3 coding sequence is TGTGCCACCAGCAGAGATGGCAGGGGGGGATCCTACGAGCAGTACTTC. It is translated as CATSRDGRGGSYEQYF.

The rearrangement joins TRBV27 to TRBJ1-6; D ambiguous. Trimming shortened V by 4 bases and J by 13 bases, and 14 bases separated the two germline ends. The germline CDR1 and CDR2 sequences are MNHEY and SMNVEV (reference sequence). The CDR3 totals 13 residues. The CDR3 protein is CASSSIYPSPLHF. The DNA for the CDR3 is TGTGCCAGCAGTTCCATATACCCCTCCCCCCTCCACTTT.

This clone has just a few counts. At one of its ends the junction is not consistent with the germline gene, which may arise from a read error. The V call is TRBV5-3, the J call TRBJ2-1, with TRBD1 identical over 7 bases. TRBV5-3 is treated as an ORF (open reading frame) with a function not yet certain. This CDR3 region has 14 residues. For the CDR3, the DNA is TGTGCCAGCAGCTTGAAGACAGGGTGGAATGAGCAGTTCTTC. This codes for CASSLKTGWNEQFF.

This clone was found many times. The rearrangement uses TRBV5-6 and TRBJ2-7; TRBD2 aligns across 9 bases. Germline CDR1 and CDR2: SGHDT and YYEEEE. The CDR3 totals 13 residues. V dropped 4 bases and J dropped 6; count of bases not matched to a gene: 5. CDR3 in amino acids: CASSGGTSSEQYF. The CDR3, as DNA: TGTGCCAGCAGCGGGGGGACTAGCAGCGAGCAGTACTTC.

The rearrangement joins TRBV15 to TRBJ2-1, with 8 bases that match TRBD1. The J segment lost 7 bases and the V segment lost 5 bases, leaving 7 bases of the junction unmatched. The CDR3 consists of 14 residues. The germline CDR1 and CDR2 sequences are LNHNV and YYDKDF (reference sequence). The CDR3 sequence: CATSSRTGSNEQFF. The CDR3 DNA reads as TGTGCCACCAGCTCCCGGACAGGGTCTAATGAGCAGTTCTTC. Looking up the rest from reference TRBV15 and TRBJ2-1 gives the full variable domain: DAMVIQNPRYQVTQFGKPVTLSCSQTLNHNVMYWYQQKSSQAPKLLFHYYDKDFNNEADTPDNFQSRRPNTSFCFLDIRSPGLGDTAMYLCATSSRTGSNEQFFGPGTRLTVL.

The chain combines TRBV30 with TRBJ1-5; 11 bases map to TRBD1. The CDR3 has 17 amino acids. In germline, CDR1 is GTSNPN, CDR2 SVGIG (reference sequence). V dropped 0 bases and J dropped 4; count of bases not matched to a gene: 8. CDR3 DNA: TGTGCCTGGAGTGTACGGGGACAGGGGGTACCGAATCAGCCCCAGCATTTT. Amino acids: CAWSVRGQGVPNQPQHF.

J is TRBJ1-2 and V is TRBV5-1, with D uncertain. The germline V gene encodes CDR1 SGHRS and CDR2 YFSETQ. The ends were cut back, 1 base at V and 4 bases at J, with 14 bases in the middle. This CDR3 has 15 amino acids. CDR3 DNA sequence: TGCGCCAGCAGCTTGAGCCCCGAAAAGGTCTATGGCTACACCTTC. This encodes CASSLSPEKVYGYTF.

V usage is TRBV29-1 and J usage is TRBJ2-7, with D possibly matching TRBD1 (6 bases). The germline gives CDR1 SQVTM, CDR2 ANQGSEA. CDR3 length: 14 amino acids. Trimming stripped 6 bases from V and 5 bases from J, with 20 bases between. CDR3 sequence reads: CSVYGQRNRDEQYF. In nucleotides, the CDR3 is TGCAGCGTCTACGGACAGAGGAATAGGGACGAGCAGTACTTC.

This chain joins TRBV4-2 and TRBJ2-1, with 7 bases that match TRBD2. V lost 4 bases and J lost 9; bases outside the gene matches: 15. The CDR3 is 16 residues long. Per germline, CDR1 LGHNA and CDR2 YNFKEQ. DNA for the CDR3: TGTGCCAGCAGCCTAACCGGGACTACATCCCTCGGTGAGCAGTTCTTC. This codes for CASSLTGTTSLGEQFF.

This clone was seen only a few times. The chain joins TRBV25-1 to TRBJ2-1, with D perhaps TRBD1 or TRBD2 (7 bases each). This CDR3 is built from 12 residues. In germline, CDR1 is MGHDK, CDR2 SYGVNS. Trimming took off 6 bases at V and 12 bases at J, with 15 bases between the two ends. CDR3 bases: TGTGCCAGCAGCGACAGGGAGGGTGTGCAGTTCTTC. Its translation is CASSDREGVQFF.

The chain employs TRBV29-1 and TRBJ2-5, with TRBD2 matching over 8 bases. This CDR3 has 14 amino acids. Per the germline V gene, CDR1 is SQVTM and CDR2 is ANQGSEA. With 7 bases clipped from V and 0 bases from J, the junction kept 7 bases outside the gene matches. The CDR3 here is CSGYGGGYQETQYF. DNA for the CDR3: TGCAGCGGGTATGGCGGGGGGTACCAAGAGACCCAGTACTTC.

CDR3 region: CASSLDWVNSPLHF. The CDR3, as DNA: TGTGCCAGCAGCTTGGACTGGGTAAATTCACCCCTCCACTTT. The chain couples TRBV5-8 to TRBJ1-6; D is uncertain. This CDR3 contains 14 residues. The ends were cut back, 0 bases at V and 7 bases at J, with 8 bases in the middle. Germline CDR1 and CDR2: SGHTS and YDEGEE.

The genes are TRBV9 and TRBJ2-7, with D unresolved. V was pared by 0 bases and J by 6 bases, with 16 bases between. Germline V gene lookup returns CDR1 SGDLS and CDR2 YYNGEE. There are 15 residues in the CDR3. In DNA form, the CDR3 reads TGTGCCAGCAGCGTAGCGGGTGGGTCGGGCGCCGAGCAGTACTTC. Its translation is CASSVAGGSGAEQYF.

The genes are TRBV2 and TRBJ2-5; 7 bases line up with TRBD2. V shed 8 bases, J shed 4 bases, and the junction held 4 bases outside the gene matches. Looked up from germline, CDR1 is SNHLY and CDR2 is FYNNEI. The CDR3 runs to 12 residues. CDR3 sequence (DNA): TGTGCCAGCCAGAGCGGGGTAGAGACCCAGTACTTC. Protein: CASQSGVETQYF.

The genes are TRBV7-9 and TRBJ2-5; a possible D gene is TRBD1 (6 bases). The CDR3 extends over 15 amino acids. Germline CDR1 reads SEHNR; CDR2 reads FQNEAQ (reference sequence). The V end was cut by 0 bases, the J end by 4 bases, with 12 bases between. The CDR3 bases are TGTGCCAGCAGCTTAGCCGGGCTGGGGGCAGAGACCCAGTACTTC. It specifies CASSLAGLGAETQYF.

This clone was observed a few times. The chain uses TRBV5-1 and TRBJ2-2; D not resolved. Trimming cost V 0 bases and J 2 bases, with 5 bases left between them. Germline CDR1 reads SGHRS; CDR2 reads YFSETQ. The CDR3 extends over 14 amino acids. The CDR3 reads CASSLVLNTGELFF. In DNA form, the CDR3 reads TGCGCCAGCAGCTTGGTACTAAACACCGGGGAGCTGTTTTTT.

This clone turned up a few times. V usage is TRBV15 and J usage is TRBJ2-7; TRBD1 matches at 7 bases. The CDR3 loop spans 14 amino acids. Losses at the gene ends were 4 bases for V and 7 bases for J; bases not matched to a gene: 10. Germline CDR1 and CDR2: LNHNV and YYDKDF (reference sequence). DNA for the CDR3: TGTGCCACCAGCACTGGGACAGCCCAAAGGGAGCAGTACTTC. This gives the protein CATSTGTAQREQYF. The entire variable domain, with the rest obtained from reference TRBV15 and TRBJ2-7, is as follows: DAMVIQNPRYQVTQFGKPVTLSCSQTLNHNVMYWYQQKSSQAPKLLFHYYDKDFNNEADTPDNFQSRRPNTSFCFLDIRSPGLGDTAMYLCATSTGTAQREQYFGPGTRLTVT.